Presented here are 22 T cell receptor beta chains from one specimen sequenced in a study of blood T cells in healthy people across ages. Combining a sample-barcoded 5' primer with a J-beta primer mix, a second PCR ran for about 7 to 11 cycles. TCRdb called the 5' RACE reads again in MiXCR, with one record for every CDR3 protein. The top ten clones hold about 8% of a sample with 1.5 million to 2 million distinct CDR3 sequences, over 25% of them seen once. Sequencing input: blood. The receptors stem from a woman under 40 in good health.

As to this clonotype: The junction shows a germline mismatch at one end, possibly a read error. The rearrangement joins TRBV11-2 to TRBJ2-2; 10 positions agree with TRBD2. Germline CDR1 is SGHAT and CDR2 is FQNNGV. This CDR3 is built from 18 residues. CDR3 amino acids: CASSLRLAGEANTRELFF. CDR3 nucleotide sequence: TGTGCCAGCAGCTTAAGGCTAGCGGGGGAAGCGAACACCAGGGAGCTGTTTTTT.

This clonotype occurred many times. This rearrangement joins TRBV28 to TRBJ1-1; 7 bases fit TRBD1. The V and J ends lost 7 bases and 7 bases, in that order; junction bases with no gene match: 12. The CDR3 spans 14 residues. CDR1 and CDR2 from the germline V gene are MDHEN and SYDVKM. CDR3 coding DNA: TGTGCCAGCACCGTTACGGGACAGTCTTTTGAAGCTTTCTTT. Translating it yields CASTVTGQSFEAFF.

V usage is TRBV29-1 and J usage is TRBJ2-7; the match to TRBD2 covers 12 bases. Per germline, CDR1 SQVTM and CDR2 ANQGSEA. With V trimmed by 7 bases and J by 3 bases, 4 bases remained unmatched. The CDR3 totals 13 residues. The CDR3 loop is CSGRTSGDYEQYF. The CDR3 nucleotides read TGCAGCGGCCGGACTAGCGGGGACTACGAGCAGTACTTC.

The CDR3 DNA is TGCGCCAGCAGCTCGTTAGCGGATTTTTCCTACGAGCAGTACTTC. Protein sequence: CASSSLADFSYEQYF. The chain couples TRBV5-1 to TRBJ2-7; D is possibly TRBD2 (6 bases). The CDR3 has 15 amino acids. Between the trimmed V and J ends, which lost 3 bases and 1 base, there was a span of 14 bases. Germline V gives CDR1 SGHRS, CDR2 YFSETQ.

This clonotype has more than one count but fewer than ten. Here the CDR3 reads CASSLAGLAGTYEQYF. In nucleotides, the CDR3 is TGTGCCAGCAGCTTAGCGGGACTAGCGGGGACCTACGAGCAGTACTTC. The genes are TRBV11-2 and TRBJ2-7; 13 bases map to TRBD2. V trimming: 1 base; J trimming: 2 bases; junction bases outside the gene matches: 2. There are 16 residues in the CDR3. From germline, CDR1 is SGHAT and CDR2 FQNNGV. The whole variable domain, filled in from reference TRBV11-2 and TRBJ2-7, reads EAGVAQSPRYKIIEKRQSVAFWCNPISGHATLYWYQQILGQGPKLLIQFQNNGVVDDSQLPKDRFSAERLKGVDSTLKIQPAKLEDSAVYLCASSLAGLAGTYEQYFGPGTRLTVT.

This clonotype was counted only a few times. V is TRBV4-2 and J is TRBJ1-1, with no clear D. V lost 1 base and J lost 0, with 6 bases in between. Germline CDR1 LGHNA, CDR2 YNFKEQ. This CDR3 has 14 residues. For the CDR3, the DNA is TGTGCCAGCAGCCAAGGTTCGGTGAACACTGAAGCTTTCTTT. Its translation: CASSQGSVNTEAFF.

The CDR3 nucleotides are TGTGCCTGGAGCCGGGGGGACAGGGTGGACACTGAAGCTTTCTTT. This gives the protein CAWSRGDRVDTEAFF. This chain connects TRBV30 to TRBJ1-1; 9 nucleotides align to TRBD1. This CDR3 is 15 amino acids long. Germline-derived CDR1 and CDR2 are GTSNPN and SVGIG (reference sequence). The junction had 8 bases not matched to a gene; V was cut back by 3 bases and J by 3 bases.

The V and J genes are TRBV30 and TRBJ1-1, with D maybe TRBD1 (5 bases). CDR1 and CDR2 from the germline V gene are GTSNPN and SVGIG (reference sequence). The CDR3 extends over 14 amino acids. The V end lost 6 bases, the J end lost 1 base, and 15 bases lay between the germline ends. CDR3 loop: CACSEGLRNTEAFF. In DNA form, the CDR3 reads TGTGCCTGCTCTGAGGGACTACGGAACACTGAAGCTTTCTTT.

This clonotype has more than one count but fewer than ten. Written as DNA, the CDR3 is TGTGCCACCAGCAGATCGGGGGGAGGTGAGACCCAGTACTTC. It codes for CATSRSGGGETQYF. The rearrangement links TRBV15 to TRBJ2-5; 7 nucleotides align to TRBD2. The CDR3 has 14 amino acids. Germline assignment: CDR1 LNHNV and CDR2 YYDKDF (reference sequence). J was trimmed by 5 bases and V by 2 bases; bases with no gene match: 5.

The sample holds a few counts of this clonotype. This chain uses TRBV27 with TRBJ1-6; no clear D gene. Germline CDR1 reads MNHEY; CDR2 reads SMNVEV (reference sequence). The CDR3 length is 16 residues. The germline V and J ends were trimmed by 1 base and 9 bases, with 16 bases remaining between them. CDR3 coding DNA: TGTGCCAGCAGTTTATTAAACTCGCGGGCTAGTTCACCCCTCCACTTT. The encoded protein is CASSLLNSRASSPLHF.

The chain couples TRBV10-3 to TRBJ1-2; D is unclear. The germline gives CDR1 ENHRY, CDR2 SYGVKD. The V end was cut by 2 bases, the J end by 7 bases, with 17 bases between. The CDR3 is 15 residues long. CDR3 amino acids: CAISEAAGGLRGYTF. DNA of the CDR3: TGTGCCATCAGTGAGGCTGCAGGAGGGCTGCGTGGCTACACCTTC.

This clonotype was detected many times. The chain carries TRBV20-1 and TRBJ2-7; no firm D call. Germline V gene data show CDR1 as DFQATT and CDR2 as SNEGSKA (reference sequence). The V end was cut by 0 bases, the J end by 0 bases, with 15 bases between. The CDR3 has 16 residues. The CDR3 DNA reads TGCAGTGCTAGAGATCTTGACCTCAAGAGCTCCTACGAGCAGTACTTC. Protein product: CSARDLDLKSSYEQYF.

The gene calls are TRBV20-1 and TRBJ2-1; no definite D call. The CDR3 length is 12 residues. Trimming cost V 1 base and J 8 bases, with 9 bases left between them. The germline V gene has CDR1 DFQATT and CDR2 SNEGSKA (reference sequence). The DNA of the CDR3 is TGCAGTGCTAGAGTCCAGGTAGATGAGCAGTTCTTC. Its translation is CSARVQVDEQFF.

The chain employs TRBV2 and TRBJ1-6; D ambiguous. V was trimmed by 6 bases and J by 2 bases, leaving 8 bases between them. This CDR3 has 14 residues. CDR1 SNHLY and CDR2 FYNNEI come from the germline V gene. CDR3 DNA: TGTGCCAGCAGGCAACAACCCTATAATTCACCCCTCCACTTT. This translates into CASRQQPYNSPLHF.

The table lists this clonotype with many counts. This chain connects TRBV10-3 to TRBJ2-7, with unresolved D. This CDR3 comprises 15 residues. Germline CDR1 ENHRY, CDR2 SYGVKD. Trimming removed 4 bases from V and 1 base from J, with 14 bases in between. CDR3 loop: CAISVGTAGSYEQYF. The CDR3 nucleotides read TGTGCCATCAGTGTGGGAACAGCCGGTTCCTACGAGCAGTACTTC.

This clonotype has ten or more counts. This chain links TRBV20-1 with TRBJ2-7; D unclear. V lost 0 bases and J 4 bases, leaving 10 bases between the germline ends. From germline, CDR1 is DFQATT and CDR2 SNEGSKA (reference sequence). The CDR3 has 13 amino acids. The DNA of the CDR3 is TGCAGTGCTAGAGAGTGGGAAGTATACGAGCAGTACTTC. Its translation: CSAREWEVYEQYF.

V usage is TRBV7-9 and J usage is TRBJ2-1; 11 bases align to TRBD2. J lost 2 bases, V lost 5 bases, and 5 bases had no gene match. Germline CDR1 and CDR2: SEHNR and FQNEAQ (reference sequence). The CDR3 totals 16 residues. CDR3 DNA sequence: TGTGCCAGCAGCGACAGACTAGCGGGAACCTACAATGAGCAGTTCTTC. Its protein product is CASSDRLAGTYNEQFF.

For this clonotype: A read error may be the cause here, since a much bigger clone is one base away. The V gene is TRBV7-2, the J gene TRBJ2-1; 7 nucleotides match TRBD2. Germline assignment: CDR1 SGHTA and CDR2 FQGNSA. The ends lost 7 bases at V and 13 bases at J; junction bases unmatched: 16. This CDR3 has 14 amino acids. The CDR3 sequence: CASTTLGRGETQFF. CDR3 in DNA: TGTGCCAGCACCACCCTGGGGAGGGGAGAGACCCAGTTCTTC.

CDR3: CASSEREWLGELFF. The CDR3 DNA follows: TGTGCCAGCAGTGAGCGGGAGTGGCTCGGGGAGCTGTTTTTT. This sequence joins TRBV2 and TRBJ2-2, with 7 bases lining up with TRBD2. This CDR3 is 14 amino acids long. Germline-derived CDR1 and CDR2 are SNHLY and FYNNEI. The junction had 5 bases not matched to a gene; V was cut back by 3 bases and J by 7 bases.

The table lists this clonotype with many counts. This chain connects TRBV29-1 to TRBJ2-7, with 8 bases matching TRBD2. The CDR3 contains 12 residues. Germline V CDR1 and CDR2: SQVTM, ANQGSEA. J gave up 4 bases and V 4 bases, and 3 bases lay outside the gene matches. CDR3 loop: CSVASGGYEQYF. The CDR3 DNA sequence: TGCAGCGTTGCCAGCGGGGGTTACGAGCAGTACTTC.

This chain joins TRBV5-1 and TRBJ1-1; 9 bases are a match to TRBD1. Germline V gives CDR1 SGHRS, CDR2 YFSETQ. CDR3 length: 14 amino acids. Losses at the gene ends were 4 bases for V and 5 bases for J; bases not matched to a gene: 6. As DNA, the CDR3 is TGCGCCAGCAGCCCCCGGGACAGGGAAACTGAAGCTTTCTTT. Encoded protein: CASSPRDRETEAFF.

Of note for this clonotype: Mismatch with germline at one junction end may stem from a read error. The V and J genes are TRBV5-1 and TRBJ1-6, with a possible D match to TRBD1 (5 bases). The CDR3 is 15 residues long. CDR1 is SGHRS and CDR2 is YFSETQ in the germline V gene. Here the CDR3 reads CTSSMDPGYNSPLHF. The CDR3 DNA sequence: TGCACCAGCAGCATGGACCCAGGGTACAATTCACCCCTCCACTTT. Full variable domain (rest looked up from reference TRBV5-1 and TRBJ1-6): KAGVTQTPRYLIKTRGQQVTLSCSPISGHRSVSWYQQTPGQGLQFLFEYFSETQRNKGNFPGRFSGRQFSNSRSEMNVSTLELGDSALYLCTSSMDPGYNSPLHFGNGTRLTVT.